This TCR beta chain derives from a study of T-cell memory formation after mild COVID-19 (dated by TCRdb to about 2021). Broadly, across the study: TCR sequence clusters from the two donors were found to be largely donor specific. In two donors, T-cell clones that expanded and contracted after mild COVID-19 were followed by sequencing TCRalpha and TCRbeta repertoires longitudinally. The cohort was made up of two young adult volunteers, one female and one male, who were previously healthy. What the research found in general, with its limitations: From day 15 to 85, contracting clones showed balanced CD4/CD8 phenotypes, whereas a second wave of clones that expanded from day 15 to 37 leaned towards CD4+. The detection of some responding clones in pre-infection memory suggests that pre-existing cross-reactive memory T cells joined the SARS-CoV-2 response. The second-wave clones that peaked on day 37 were not confirmed to be SARS-CoV-2 specific. Contracting CD4+ clones appeared mostly in the CM and EM memory subsets, whereas CD8+ clones were enriched in EMRA. Only two mild cases were covered by the study, and larger cohorts that include severe cases with pre-infection samples were considered necessary.

This clonotype was counted only a few times. The antigen this receptor binds is unknown. Per-nucleotide qualities are absent, and no much larger clonotype sits a single base away. The CDR3 starts with the cysteine, ends with the phenylalanine, and has 14 residues. Left in the record is the CDR3 DNA by itself, 42 bases read in frame from the first base. CDR1 and CDR2 were assigned from the germline V gene as KGHDR and SFDVKD. The trim is 5 bases for V and 5 bases for J, with a gap of 12 bases between the germline ends. Ficoll-Paque density gradient centrifugation was the method used to isolate PBMCs. Sequenced on an Illumina NovaSeq 6000. cDNA libraries for TCRalpha and TCRbeta were prepared by 5'RACE using constant-segment primers, with sample barcodes and unique molecular identifiers added. Trizol reagent was used to extract RNA from every sample. Amplification of the libraries took two PCR steps, and the second step added a second sample barcode plus Illumina TruSeq adapters. The libraries were sequenced on an Illumina NovaSeq using 2 x 150 bp paired-end reads. In the source study's methods: With migec v1.2.7, reads were demultiplexed and then collapsed into UMI-guided consensus sequences. Using mixcr v2.1.11, UMI consensuses were aligned to TRA and TRB V and J templates and then assembled into clonotypes. A clonotype was counted as expanded or contracted only if both edgeR and NoisET called the change significant, with noise models trained on biological replicates. edgeR calls used a false discovery rate-adjusted p below 0.01 and a log2 fold-change threshold of 1. As an exploratory analysis of dynamics, max-normalized trajectories of the 1000 most abundant clonotypes were examined with PCA combined with hierarchical clustering. Separately sequenced CD4+ and CD8+ repertoires were used to assign a CD4 or CD8 phenotype to each responding clone. The public sequencing data were trimmed at Q25 with fastp and processed into clonotypes with MiXCR by TCRdb, which kept only in-frame beta chains. Identical CDR3 protein sequences are pooled into one entry, listed with their most common genes and DNA. These V and J calls originate from TCRdb's pipeline instead of the authors' own analysis. In this sample the table shows around 530,000 distinct CDR3 sequences, roughly 21% of which occur a single time. The leading ten clones occupy roughly 8.1% of the sample.

This receptor was identified in an adult woman who had mild COVID-19 (a few samples of this study predate the infection). The sample titles of this study are shuffled in the database, so cell type and time point are left out; the donor was told from shared clones. Input material: PBMCs or a T cell subset sorted from them (not recorded which). In this chain, TRBV24-1 is recombined with TRBJ1-5, with the D gene not confidently named. The CDR3 is CATSGRDPDQPQHF. The DNA sequence is TGTGCCACCAGTGGGCGGGATCCTGATCAGCCCCAGCATTTT.